The T cell receptor (beta chain) under discussion was sequenced for a study of regulatory T cells in long-lasting Graves disease. Relying on iRepertoire HTBI primers and Arm-PCR of CDR3 regions, the team built TCR beta libraries. Each CDR3 protein gets one entry after TCRdb re-called the multiplex PCR reads with MiXCR. The sample shows about 620,000 distinct CDR3 sequences, under 20% of them seen only once. Noted time point: newly diagnosed GD, antithyroid drugs for less than 3 months. Construction of the TCR library relied on RNA isolated from PBMCs. This clonotype was recorded at least ten times. CDR1 SQVTM and CDR2 ANQGSEA come from the germline V gene. CDR3 size: 13 residues. Trimming removed 6 bases at V and 6 bases at J, with 16 bases between. These data also formed part of another study, on T cells in Graves' hyperthyroidism and ophthalmopathy.

This chain uses TRBV29-1 with TRBJ2-3, with a possible D match to TRBD2 (5 bases). The sample consisted of peripheral blood mononuclear cells (PBMCs), taken at new diagnosis, from a patient treated with antithyroid drugs. This clonotype originated in a woman between 25 and 40 years old with Graves disease. The CDR3 DNA sequence: TGCAGCGTCCAAAACACCCGGACTGATACGCAGTATTTT. This translates into CSVQNTRTDTQYF.